Listed here are 22 T cell receptor beta chains from one sample, sequenced in a study of cytomegalovirus exposure and HLA in healthy donors. The PCR employed 60 Vbeta primers together with 13 Jbeta primers. Clones were read by immunoSEQ multiplex PCR, and TCRdb kept only the in-frame ones, dropping some. The sample lists some 250,000 clones, about 80% occurring once. What was sequenced was PBMCs. The receptors stem from a woman aged 40-49 years in good health and CMV-seropositive.

V is TRBV10-3 and J is TRBJ2-7; 10 nucleotides align to TRBD1. V trimming: 6 bases; J trimming: 2 bases; junction bases outside the gene matches: 4. The CDR3 loop spans 14 amino acids. Germline V gives CDR1 ENHRY, CDR2 SYGVKD. The CDR3 DNA is TGTGCCATCAGGCCGGGACAGGGGACCTACGAGCAGTACTTC. It translates to CAIRPGQGTYEQYF.

This chain joins TRBV11-3 and TRBJ2-5; no reliable D call. V dropped 5 bases and J dropped 5 bases, with 9 bases sitting between them. The V gene's germline CDR1 is SGHNT and CDR2 YENEEA. The CDR3 is made up of 12 amino acids. The CDR3 loop is CASSPGRETQYF. For the CDR3, the DNA is TGTGCCAGCAGCCCCGGTCGGGAGACCCAGTACTTC.

This chain connects TRBV2 to TRBJ2-7; 9 positions match TRBD2. Germline lookup yields CDR1 SNHLY and CDR2 FYNNEI. The ends lost 10 bases at V and 11 bases at J; junction bases unmatched: 12. There are 12 residues in the CDR3. The CDR3 loop reads CATRSAGGDKYF. As DNA, the CDR3 is TGTGCCACCCGATCAGCGGGGGGAGATAAGTACTTC.

The chain links TRBV30 to TRBJ1-2; D ambiguous. The CDR3 length is 15 residues. Germline CDR1 is GTSNPN and CDR2 is SVGIG (reference sequence). V was clipped by 3 bases and J by 0 bases, with 14 bases between them. CDR3 nucleotide sequence: TGTGCCTGGAGCTGGGGTTGGGAGACTAACTATGGCTACACCTTC. Amino acid sequence: CAWSWGWETNYGYTF.

This chain links TRBV7-6 with TRBJ1-5; 7 nucleotides align to TRBD1. The CDR3 loop spans 15 amino acids. The junction had 3 bases not matched to a gene; V was cut back by 1 base and J by 3 bases. The germline V gene has CDR1 SGHVS and CDR2 FNYEAQ. CDR3 region: CASSLGQGYNQPQHF. The CDR3 DNA sequence: TGTGCCAGCAGCTTAGGACAGGGCTACAATCAGCCCCAGCATTTT.

CDR3 coding DNA: TGTGCCTGGAGTCGGACTAGCGGATACAATGAGCAGTTCTTC. Amino acid sequence: CAWSRTSGYNEQFF. The J gene is TRBJ2-1, the V gene TRBV30; TRBD2 agrees at 10 bases. In germline, CDR1 is GTSNPN, CDR2 SVGIG (reference sequence). The CDR3 extends over 14 amino acids. The V segment lost 2 bases and the J segment 4 bases; nucleotides outside the gene matches: 2.

The rearrangement uses TRBV7-2 and TRBJ2-3; TRBD1 aligns across 8 bases. The CDR3 has 15 residues. Germline-derived CDR1 and CDR2 are SGHTA and FQGNSA. Trimming removed 7 bases from V and 3 bases from J; junction bases left unmatched: 9. The DNA of the CDR3 is TGTGCCAGCAAGTCAGGGGGCCCAGGGACAGATACGCAGTATTTT. Translated: CASKSGGPGTDTQYF.

This clone came up a few times. CDR3 nucleotide sequence: TGTGCCAGTAGTATAAGACTAGTATCCTACGAGCAGTACTTC. Protein: CASSIRLVSYEQYF. This rearrangement joins TRBV19 to TRBJ2-7, with a weak D call TRBD2 (6 bases). The CDR3 runs to 14 residues. V was pared by 2 bases and J by 1 base, with 9 bases between. Germline V lookup: CDR1 LNHDA, CDR2 SQIVND (reference sequence).

This clone was observed once. The chain couples TRBV19 to TRBJ1-1; TRBD1 might be the D (6 bases). This CDR3 contains 16 residues. Germline V CDR1 and CDR2: LNHDA, SQIVND (reference sequence). V was trimmed by 0 bases and J by 4 bases, leaving 15 bases between them. The CDR3 loop reads CASSIDQTQGGTEAFF. The CDR3 nucleotides read TGTGCCAGTAGTATAGATCAAACACAGGGTGGCACTGAAGCTTTCTTT.

The chain recombines TRBV11-2 with TRBJ2-3; TRBD2 might be the D (5 bases). The V gene lost 2 bases and the J gene lost 2 bases, with 11 bases spanning the gap. The CDR3 has 15 amino acids. CDR1 is SGHAT, CDR2 FQNNGV, per germline. The CDR3 protein is CASSLRERNTDTQYF. CDR3 nucleotides: TGTGCCAGCAGCTTAAGGGAGCGGAACACAGATACGCAGTATTTT.

This clone was seen a few times. The rearrangement joins TRBV9 to TRBJ2-7, with 8 bases matching TRBD2. The germline gives CDR1 SGDLS, CDR2 YYNGEE. Trimming cost V 0 bases and J 7 bases; bases outside gene matches: 6. This CDR3 has 14 residues. The CDR3 loop is CASSVGSGSREQYF. The CDR3 region has the DNA TGTGCCAGCAGCGTAGGGAGCGGGAGTAGGGAGCAGTACTTC.

This chain joins TRBV4-3 and TRBJ2-6; D might be TRBD1 (5 bases). CDR1 and CDR2 (germline): LGHNA, YSLEER. Trimming left V 4 bases short and J 0 bases short, with 10 bases between. CDR3 size: 16 residues. The CDR3 nucleotides are TGCGCCAGCAGCCGGGGCTGGTCCTCTGGGGCCAACGTCCTGACTTTC. Translated: CASSRGWSSGANVLTF.

V is TRBV9 and J is TRBJ2-1, with D uncertain. This CDR3 spans 13 amino acids. CDR1 is SGDLS, CDR2 YYNGEE, per germline. V gave up 0 bases and J gave up 6 bases, with 7 bases separating them. The CDR3 here is CASSVANGNEQFF. The CDR3 DNA sequence: TGTGCCAGCAGCGTAGCTAACGGCAATGAGCAGTTCTTC.

V is TRBV6-5 and J is TRBJ2-7; tentative D call: TRBD2 (6 bases). From germline, CDR1 is MNHEY and CDR2 SVGAGI. The CDR3 loop spans 14 amino acids. Trimming removed 5 bases at V and 2 bases at J, with 13 bases between. Here the CDR3 reads CASSRGLQAYEQYF. The CDR3 DNA reads as TGTGCCAGCAGTCGGGGGTTACAGGCCTACGAGCAGTACTTC.

This clone occurred a few times. The rearrangement uses TRBV7-9 and TRBJ2-4, with D possibly TRBD1 on 5 matching bases. The V gene's germline CDR1 is SEHNR and CDR2 FQNEAQ (reference sequence). Between the trimmed V and J ends, which lost 3 bases and 8 bases, there was a span of 14 bases. CDR3 length equals 14 residues. The chain's CDR3 is CASSFGALRDIQYF. The CDR3 region has the DNA TGTGCCAGCAGCTTTGGGGCCCTACGGGACATTCAGTACTTC.

The chain uses TRBV5-1 and TRBJ1-6, with a tentative D call TRBD1 (6 bases). The ends were cut back, 4 bases at V and 8 bases at J, with 13 bases in the middle. The CDR3 spans 14 residues. Per the germline V gene, CDR1 is SGHRS and CDR2 is YFSETQ. CDR3 amino acids: CASSIQGFDSPLHF. CDR3 DNA: TGCGCCAGCAGCATACAGGGTTTTGATTCACCCCTCCACTTT.

This rearrangement joins TRBV6-6 to TRBJ2-7; weak D call: TRBD1 (5 bases). The germline V gene has CDR1 MNHNY and CDR2 SVGAGI (reference sequence). The CDR3 extends over 13 amino acids. V lost 4 bases, J lost 3 bases, and 10 bases lay in between. The CDR3 loop is CASSSDSYYEQYF. The CDR3 bases are TGTGCCAGCAGTTCCGACAGTTACTACGAGCAGTACTTC.

The rearrangement uses TRBV5-5 and TRBJ2-1; maybe TRBD1 (6 bases). This CDR3 is 14 amino acids long. V lost 6 bases, J lost 0 bases, and 10 bases lay in between. Germline values: CDR1 SGHKS, CDR2 YYEKEE (reference sequence). In DNA, the CDR3 is TGTGCCAGCATCCAGGGGAGCTCCTACAATGAGCAGTTCTTC. Translated: CASIQGSSYNEQFF. The variable domain in full, with the rest retrieved from reference TRBV5-5 and TRBJ2-1, is DAGVTQSPTHLIKTRGQQVTLRCSPISGHKSVSWYQQVLGQGPQFIFQYYEKEERGRGNFPDRFSARQFPNYSSELNVNALLLGDSALYLCASIQGSSYNEQFFGPGTRLTVL.

This clone was picked up one time. The V call is TRBV7-2, the J call TRBJ1-4; 8 nucleotides line up with TRBD1. This CDR3 region has 14 residues. V was pared by 1 base and J by 10 bases, with 5 bases of the junction left unmatched. Per germline, CDR1 SGHTA and CDR2 FQGNSA. The CDR3 protein is CASSLEGRGRKLFF. The CDR3 DNA reads as TGTGCCAGCAGCTTAGAAGGCAGGGGGCGAAAACTGTTTTTT.

CDR3 sequence: CSAREETQYF. The CDR3, as DNA: TGCAGTGCTAGGGAGGAGACCCAGTACTTC. V is TRBV20-1 and J is TRBJ2-5; D is unresolved. V was clipped by 3 bases and J by 5 bases, with 4 bases between them. Germline values: CDR1 DFQATT, CDR2 SNEGSKA (reference sequence). This CDR3 has 10 amino acids.

The chain combines TRBV23-1 with TRBJ1-3; D is possibly TRBD1 (6 bases). TRBV23-1 belongs to the ORF category, with a function that is uncertain. CDR3 length: 18 amino acids. Trimming pared 2 bases from V and 4 bases from J, leaving 21 bases between. The CDR3 loop reads CASSQLGHGRGRGNTIYF. The CDR3 nucleotides are TGCGCCAGCAGTCAACTGGGGCACGGCAGGGGCCGGGGAAACACCATATATTTT.

In its sample, this clone was seen once. This chain uses TRBV6-6 with TRBJ2-7, with a tentative D call TRBD1 (6 bases). This CDR3 has 14 amino acids. V lost 6 bases, J lost 1 base, and 13 bases lay in between. The V gene's germline CDR1 is MNHNY and CDR2 SVGAGI (reference sequence). CDR3 sequence (DNA): TGTGCCAGCAGGGAATCGACAGGATCCTACGAGCAGTACTTC. Translation: CASRESTGSYEQYF.